This T cell receptor beta chain was sequenced for a study of OX40 agonist ivuxolimab in advanced cancers. Sequencing was performed with immunoSEQ multiplex PCR; in TCRdb, only in-frame clones are kept and a portion is missing. The sample contains 50,000 to 65,000 clones, more than 85% of which appear only once. Trimming pared 3 bases from V and 5 bases from J, leaving 19 bases between. Germline values: CDR1 SGHAT, CDR2 FQNNGV. The CDR3 runs 17 residues. Study-wide results and limits: Expanded peripheral T-cell antigen specificity went undetermined.

Comment on this clone: The target antigen is unknown.

The sequence was collected from an adult with an advanced solid tumor such as melanoma, head and neck, liver or kidney cancer. The chain couples TRBV11-2 to TRBJ1-4; D is possibly TRBD1 (6 bases). Sequenced here: CD4+ or CD8+ T cells sorted from blood, sampled in a trial of the OX40 agonist ivuxolimab. CDR3 amino acids: CASSLTGVGAQNEKLFF. The DNA for the CDR3 is TGTGCCAGCAGCTTGACAGGCGTCGGAGCGCAAAATGAAAAACTGTTTTTT.